The rows below give T cell receptor beta chains drawn from one sample of a study of T-cell memory formation after mild COVID-19. TCRdb re-called the 5' RACE reads through MiXCR, storing one row per CDR3 protein. The table lists a few hundred thousand distinct CDR3 sequences, roughly a quarter of them singletons. Input material: PBMCs or a T cell subset sorted from them (not recorded which). The receptors come from an adult woman who had mild COVID-19 (a few samples of this study predate the infection). Cell type and time point are not known. Both conserved end residues are part of each CDR3. D genes are given only for firm matches. The listing skips clone size in some rows; elsewhere it reads once, few, many or a size class.

D	size	J	length	V	CDR3	DNA
NA	NA	TRBJ1-3	14	TRBV7-9	CASSPLTEGNTIYF	TGTGCCAGCAGCCCCTTGACAGAGGGAAACACCATATATTTT
TRBD2	NA	TRBJ2-1	17	TRBV13	CASSSRLAGLFMNEQFF	TGTGCCAGCAGCTCCCGACTAGCGGGCCTGTTCATGAATGAGCAGTTCTTC
NA	few	TRBJ2-4	16	TRBV6-1	CASSSYDRALQNIQYF	TGTGCCAGCAGTAGCTACGACCGGGCCCTCCAAAACATTCAGTACTTC
NA	many	TRBJ2-3	12	TRBV5-1	CASSRSTDTQYF	TGTGCCAGCAGCCGGAGCACAGATACGCAGTATTTT
NA	many	TRBJ2-2	14	TRBV5-1	CASREQGNTGELFF	TGCGCCAGCCGAGAACAGGGGAACACCGGGGAGCTGTTTTTT
NA	NA	TRBJ2-7	17	TRBV6-5	CASRPRPLALSSYEQYF	TGTGCCAGCAGACCCCGTCCCCTAGCGTTGAGCTCCTACGAGCAGTACTTC
TRBD2	NA	TRBJ2-3	15	TRBV27	CASSLGGGFPDTQYF	TGTGCCAGCAGTTTAGGCGGGGGGTTTCCAGATACGCAGTATTTT
TRBD1	few	TRBJ2-1	16	TRBV10-3	CAISGLLGTAYNEQFF	TGTGCCATCAGTGGACTCCTAGGGACAGCGTACAATGAGCAGTTCTTC
NA	once	TRBJ2-7	16	TRBV9	CASSVNGGGPLYEQYF	TGTGCCAGCAGCGTAAACGGCGGGGGCCCACTCTACGAGCAGTACTTC
TRBD1	few	TRBJ2-7	14	TRBV6-5	CASSPGTASLEQYF	TGTGCCAGCAGCCCTGGGACAGCGTCCTTGGAGCAGTACTTC
NA	few	TRBJ1-1	13	TRBV6-5	CASRGLFGTEAFF	TGTGCCAGCAGGGGACTCTTTGGCACTGAAGCTTTCTTT
NA	NA	TRBJ2-3	15	TRBV12-3/TRBV12-4	CASSFTAGTRDTQYF	TGTGCCAGCAGTTTCACAGCGGGTACGCGAGATACGCAGTATTTT
NA	few	TRBJ2-5	13	TRBV4-1	CASSQDAGETQYF	TGCGCCAGCAGCCAAGATGCGGGGGAGACCCAGTACTTC
NA	NA	TRBJ2-5	15	TRBV5-1	CASSLASGPGETQYF	TGCGCCAGCAGCTTGGCGAGCGGGCCCGGGGAGACCCAGTACTTC
NA	NA	TRBJ1-2	15	TRBV9	CASSSSGGRGYGYTF	TGTGCCAGCAGCTCCTCCGGGGGGCGCGGCTATGGCTACACCTTC
NA	NA	TRBJ2-3	13	TRBV3-1	CASSQTGGYSQYF	TGTGCCAGCAGCCAAACTGGGGGCTACTCGCAGTATTTT
NA	NA	TRBJ2-3	16	TRBV2	CASSPTYESSTDTQYF	TGTGCCAGCAGTCCCACCTACGAGTCTAGCACAGATACGCAGTATTTT
NA	few	TRBJ1-5	12	TRBV15	CATRGGNQPQHF	TGTGCCACCCGAGGTGGCAATCAGCCCCAGCATTTT
NA	NA	TRBJ2-3	13	TRBV4-1	CASSQERGDTQYF	TGCGCCAGCAGCCAAGAGAGAGGAGATACGCAGTATTTT
TRBD1	NA	TRBJ2-7	16	TRBV6-5	CASSFQTGSISYEQYF	TGTGCCAGCAGTTTCCAGACAGGGTCAATTTCCTACGAGCAGTACTTC
TRBD2	NA	TRBJ2-3	16	TRBV5-4	CASSFLAGYSTDTQYF	TGTGCCAGCAGCTTCTTAGCGGGATATTCTACAGATACGCAGTATTTT
NA	many	TRBJ2-5	13	TRBV5-4	CASSLQGGETQYF	TGTGCCAGCAGCTTACAAGGGGGGGAGACCCAGTACTTC
TRBD1	many	TRBJ2-2	15	TRBV5-1	CASSLQGADTGELFF	TGCGCCAGCAGCTTACAGGGGGCGGACACCGGGGAGCTGTTTTTT
NA	NA	TRBJ1-5	14	TRBV15	CATSRFDTTEAQHF	TGTGCCACCAGCAGGTTTGACACGACAGAGGCCCAGCATTTT
NA	NA	TRBJ1-1	13	TRBV23-1	CASSQSTNTEAFF	TGCGCCAGCAGTCAATCGACGAACACTGAAGCTTTCTTT
NA	NA	TRBJ2-1	16	TRBV11-1	CASSLAAGKRQNEQFF	TGTGCCAGCAGCTTAGCGGCGGGGAAAAGGCAGAATGAGCAGTTCTTC
NA	many	TRBJ2-2	18	TRBV24-1	CATSDLQGSSKNAGELFF	TGTGCCACCAGTGATTTGCAAGGTAGTAGCAAGAACGCCGGGGAGCTGTTTTTT
NA	NA	TRBJ1-2	13	TRBV20-1	CSARATHGYGYTF	TGCAGTGCTAGAGCTACTCACGGATATGGCTACACCTTC
TRBD1	NA	TRBJ2-5	13	TRBV29-1	CSAGTGGQETQYF	TGCAGCGCGGGGACAGGGGGGCAAGAGACCCAGTACTTC
TRBD2	few	TRBJ2-7	15	TRBV12-3/TRBV12-4	CASSRLAGGAGEQYF	TGTGCCAGCAGCCGACTAGCGGGGGGGGCCGGCGAGCAGTACTTC
TRBD2	few	TRBJ2-1	14	TRBV12-3/TRBV12-4	CASRPGLAVNEQFF	TGTGCCAGCAGGCCGGGACTAGCGGTGAATGAGCAGTTCTTC
NA	many	TRBJ2-5	14	TRBV5-1	CASSLDPGVKTQYF	TGCGCCAGCAGCTTGGATCCGGGGGTGAAGACCCAGTACTTC
NA	NA	TRBJ1-5	20	TRBV11-2	CASSLGGRQGRPYSNQPQHF	TGTGCCAGCAGCTTAGGGGGTAGGCAGGGGAGGCCTTATAGCAATCAGCCCCAGCATTTT
TRBD2	NA	TRBJ2-5	15	TRBV5-6	CASSYGTSGRKTQYF	TGTGCCAGCAGCTATGGGACTAGCGGGAGGAAGACCCAGTACTTC
NA	NA	TRBJ1-3	14	TRBV30	CAWSGSFSGNTIYF	TGTGCCTGGAGTGGCAGTTTCTCTGGAAACACCATATATTTT
NA	few	TRBJ1-2	11	TRBV6-5	CASSPGAGYTF	TGTGCCAGCAGTCCAGGGGCTGGCTACACCTTC
TRBD1	NA	TRBJ1-1	18	TRBV10-3	CAISEGLGTGVTNTEAFF	TGTGCCATCAGTGAGGGTCTGGGGACAGGGGTTACGAACACTGAAGCTTTCTTT
NA	NA	TRBJ2-1	15	TRBV7-9	CASSLGGENYNEQFF	TGTGCCAGCAGCTTAGGCGGGGAGAACTACAATGAGCAGTTCTTC
NA	many	TRBJ2-3	11	TRBV12-3/TRBV12-4	CASSYTDTQYF	TGTGCCAGCAGTTACACAGATACGCAGTATTTT
TRBD1	NA	TRBJ1-1	14	TRBV12-3/TRBV12-4	CASKMGQGGAEAFF	TGTGCCAGCAAAATGGGACAGGGAGGGGCTGAAGCTTTCTTT
TRBD1	NA	TRBJ1-2	14	TRBV20-1	CSAGRIQGAGGYTF	TGCAGTGCTGGTCGGATTCAGGGGGCGGGTGGCTACACCTTC
NA	NA	TRBJ2-7	12	TRBV24-1	CATETDTYEQYF	TGTGCTACCGAGACAGATACCTACGAGCAGTACTTC
NA	NA	TRBJ1-6	14	TRBV7-9	CASSLTGQQSPLHF	TGTGCCAGCAGCTTAACTGGACAGCAATCACCCCTCCACTTT